This T cell receptor beta chain emerged from a study of response to subunit inactivated influenza vaccine. One entry per CDR3 protein results from TCRdb running MiXCR on the RT-PCR reads. The top ten hold around 6.5% of the sample, which has hundreds of thousands of distinct CDR3 sequences, approximately 13% seen once. Study outcomes and limitations: Authors suggested that a seasonal influenza vaccination recruits few new T cells each time.

For this clonotype: What it binds is unknown.

This CDR3 region has 14 residues. With 4 bases clipped from V and 10 bases from J, the junction kept 9 bases outside the gene matches. Germline V lookup: CDR1 SQVTM, CDR2 ANQGSEA. This receptor was identified in a man between 45 and 60 years old who received an inactivated influenza vaccine. The starting material was PBMCs from blood, obtained roughly 2 weeks before vaccination. The rearrangement links TRBV29-1 to TRBJ2-1, with 11 bases identical to TRBD2. CDR3 sequence: CSVAVAGGVEEQFF. CDR3 in DNA: TGCAGCGTTGCGGTAGCGGGGGGGGTCGAGGAGCAGTTCTTC.